The clone carrying this T cell receptor beta chain came up a few times. Its cognate antigen is unknown. The sample belongs to a study of OX40 agonist ivuxolimab in advanced cancers. Study findings and constraints: Compared with CD4+, CD8+ T cells on average had more expanded clones.

Germline V gives CDR1 SGDLS, CDR2 YYNGEE. V gave up 1 base and J gave up 5 bases, with 14 bases separating them. The CDR3 contains 15 residues. Sequencing was performed with immunoSEQ multiplex PCR; in TCRdb, only in-frame clones are kept and a portion is missing. The sample lists around 9,900 clones, over 65% occurring once. Sequencing was performed on CD4+ or CD8+ T cells sorted from blood, taken in a trial of the OX40 agonist ivuxolimab. The rearrangement uses TRBV9 and TRBJ2-3, with D uncertain. The clonotype was recovered from an adult with an advanced solid tumor such as melanoma, head and neck, liver or kidney cancer. The CDR3 loop reads CASSVPGQVEDTQYF. In nucleotides, the CDR3 is TGTGCCAGCAGCGTACCTGGGCAGGTCGAAGATACGCAGTATTTT.